This T cell receptor beta chain is from a study of T cell responses to AZD1222 COVID-19 vaccine listed by TCRdb under 2021. Study-wide context: AZD1222 recipients with second doses at about 4 weeks or about 12 weeks were pooled, because spike-specific TCR depth and breadth did not differ between schedules. TCR sequencing covered approximately 230 trial participants: 207 given two doses of AZD1222 and approximately 25 given two doses of MenACWY control vaccine. Trial participants were enrolled by age into subgroups of 18-55, 56-69 and 70-plus years, and about 150, 27 and 61 TCR-sequenced participants, respectively, were included in these subgroups. On the study overall, not on this receptor specifically: Participants were mostly white British, with more females than males. The authors suggested clonal diversity may have been underestimated. Because no day 14 peak-response samples were available, the repertoires could be characterized only after the peak T cell response. In the small 56-69-year group, the increase in depth fell short of significance, most likely because of low power. The whole spike protein was spanned by vaccine-associated CD4 TCRs, and dominant responses were seen in regions 160-218 and 743-854. Only five or six AZD1222 recipients were SARS-CoV-2 seropositive at baseline, limiting conclusions about previously exposed vaccinees. After two AZD1222 doses, both the breadth and the depth of spike-specific TCRs were significantly higher than at day 0 and than in MenACWY recipients. Epitopes outside the regions mutated in the B.1.351 and B.1.1.7 variants were reportedly recognized by nearly half of the unique spike-specific TCRs.

Inclusive of the bounding cysteine and phenylalanine, the CDR3 is 16 residues long. The retained sequence is limited to the CDR3, 48 bases, with the frame set at the first base. The junction shows trimming of 5 bases on V and 9 bases on J, and the gene matches do not reach 13 bases of it. The germline V gene encodes CDR1 SGHNT and CDR2 YENEEA. Points on this clone: Its antigen remains undetermined. There are no base qualities to consult, and no much larger clone falls within one base.

The time point tag for this specimen amounts to: baseline before first vaccination. Vaccinee samples were obtained from the UK trials COV001 and COV002, which included a single-blind randomized controlled phase 2/3 trial of AZD1222 (ChAdOx1 nCoV-19) in healthy adults. Trial participant PBMC samples were collected at day 0 and day 28 after the second dose for TCRbeta chain sequencing. The CDR3 regions of human TCRbeta chains were subjected to immunosequencing. Under the source paper's analysis protocol: TCRs in the repertoires were compared against a reference library of SARS-CoV-2-specific TCRs that had been generated with the MIRA antigen-specificity platform. Breadth was defined as the fraction of unique TCRs that were SARS-CoV-2-associated, and depth was defined as the fraction of total T cells that were SARS-CoV-2-associated. Using the MIRA data, every spike-specific TCR was mapped to the spike region that the TCR reacted to and assigned to either a CD4 or a CD8 class. Log10-transformed breadth and depth values were compared by one-way ANOVA with Sidak's multiple comparisons tests. Held by TCRdb, this immuneACCESS table contains in-frame sequences only and omits some clones. Under half of the omission traces to an unresolved V gene where checked; the cause of the rest is unknown. Clone size and the V and J calls come from that table; the DNA yielded D and trimming. The table for this sample lists around 96,000 clones; about 88% of them were counted only once. The top ten clonotypes cover roughly 3% of the sample.

The receptor was isolated from an adult in good health. This specimen was peripheral blood, taken on day 0 of AZD1222 vaccination. The chain employs TRBV11-3 and TRBJ1-6, with 7 middle bases fitting TRBD1. This receptor has the CDR3 CASSPRDSPRGSPLHF. The sequence in DNA is TGTGCCAGCAGCCCGAGGGACAGCCCGAGGGGTTCACCCCTCCACTTT.